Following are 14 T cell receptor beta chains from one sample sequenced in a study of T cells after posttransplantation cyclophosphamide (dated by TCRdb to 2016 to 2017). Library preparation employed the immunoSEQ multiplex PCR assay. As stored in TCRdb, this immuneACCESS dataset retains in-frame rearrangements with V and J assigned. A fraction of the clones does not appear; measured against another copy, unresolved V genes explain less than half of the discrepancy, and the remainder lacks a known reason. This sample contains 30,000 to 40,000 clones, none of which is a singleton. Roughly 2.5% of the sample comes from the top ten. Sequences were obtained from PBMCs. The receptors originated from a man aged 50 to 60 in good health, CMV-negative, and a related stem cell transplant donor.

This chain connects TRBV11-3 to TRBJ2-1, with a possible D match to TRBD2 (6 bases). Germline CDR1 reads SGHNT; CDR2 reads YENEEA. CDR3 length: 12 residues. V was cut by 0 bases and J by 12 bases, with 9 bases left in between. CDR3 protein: CASSLERGWQFF. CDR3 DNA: TGTGCCAGCAGCTTAGAGCGGGGTTGGCAGTTCTTC.

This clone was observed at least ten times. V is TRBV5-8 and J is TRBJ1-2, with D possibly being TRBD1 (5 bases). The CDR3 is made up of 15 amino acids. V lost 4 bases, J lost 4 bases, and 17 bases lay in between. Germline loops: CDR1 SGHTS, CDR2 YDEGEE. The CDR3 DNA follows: TGTGCCAGCAGCGGCGGAACAGGTTACCGCTATGGCTACACCTTC. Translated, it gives CASSGGTGYRYGYTF.

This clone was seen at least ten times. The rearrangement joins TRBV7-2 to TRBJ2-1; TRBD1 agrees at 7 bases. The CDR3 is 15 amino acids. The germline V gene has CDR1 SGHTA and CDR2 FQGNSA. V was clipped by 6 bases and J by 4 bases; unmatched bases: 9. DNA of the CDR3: TGTGCCAGCAGGCGTACCGGGACAGATTACAATGAGCAGTTCTTC. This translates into CASRRTGTDYNEQFF. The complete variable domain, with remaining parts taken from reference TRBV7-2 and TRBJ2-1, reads GAGVSQSPSNKVTEKGKDVELRCDPISGHTALYWYRQSLGQGLEFLIYFQGNSAPDKSGLPSDRFSAERTGGSVSTLTIQRTQQEDSAVYLCASRRTGTDYNEQFFGPGTRLTVL.

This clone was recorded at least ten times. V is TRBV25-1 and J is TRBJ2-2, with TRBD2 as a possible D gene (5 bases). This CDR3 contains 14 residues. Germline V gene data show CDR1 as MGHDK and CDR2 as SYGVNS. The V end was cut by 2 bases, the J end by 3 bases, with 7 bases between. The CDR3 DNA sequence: TGTGCCAGCAGTGAACGGGGTTACACCGGGGAGCTGTTTTTT. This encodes CASSERGYTGELFF. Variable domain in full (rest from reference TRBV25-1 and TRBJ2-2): EADIYQTPRYLVIGTGKKITLECSQTMGHDKMYWYQQDPGMELHLIHYSYGVNSTEKGDLSSESTVSRIRTEHFPLTLESARPSHTSQYLCASSERGYTGELFFGEGSRLTVL.

CDR3 sequence: CASSFPGTAYNEQFF. CDR3 coding DNA: TGTGCCAGCAGCTTTCCCGGGACAGCTTACAATGAGCAGTTCTTC. This chain connects TRBV7-3 to TRBJ2-1; TRBD1 agrees at 7 bases. This CDR3 spans 15 amino acids. Germline V gene sequence: CDR1 SGHTA, CDR2 FQGTGA. The V and J ends lost 3 bases and 4 bases, in that order; junction bases with no gene match: 6.

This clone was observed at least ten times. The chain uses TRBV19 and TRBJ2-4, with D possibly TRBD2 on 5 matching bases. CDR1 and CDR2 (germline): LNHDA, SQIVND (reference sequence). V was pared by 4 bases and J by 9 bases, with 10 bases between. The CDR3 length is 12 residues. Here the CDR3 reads CASSSGFVIQYF. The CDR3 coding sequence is TGTGCCAGTAGTAGCGGGTTTGTCATTCAGTACTTC.

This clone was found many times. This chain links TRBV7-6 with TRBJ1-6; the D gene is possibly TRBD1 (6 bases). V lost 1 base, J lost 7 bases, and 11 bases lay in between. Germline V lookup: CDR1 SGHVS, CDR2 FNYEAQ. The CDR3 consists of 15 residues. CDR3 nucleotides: TGTGCCAGCAGCTTAGTGGCAGGGGTGAATTCACCCCTCCACTTT. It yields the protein CASSLVAGVNSPLHF.

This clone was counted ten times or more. The CDR3 sequence: CASSPGLRPGLPSYF. DNA for the CDR3: TGCGCCAGCAGCCCCGGATTACGACCGGGACTCCCGTCGTACTTC. V gene TRBV5-1 combines with J gene TRBJ2-7; TRBD2 is a possible D gene (6 bases). Germline V gene sequence: CDR1 SGHRS, CDR2 YFSETQ. V lost 4 bases and J lost 12, with 26 bases in between. CDR3 length: 15 residues.

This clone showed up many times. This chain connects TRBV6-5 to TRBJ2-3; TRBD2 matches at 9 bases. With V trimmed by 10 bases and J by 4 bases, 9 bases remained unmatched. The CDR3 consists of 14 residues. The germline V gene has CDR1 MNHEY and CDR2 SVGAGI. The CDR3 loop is CATTAGGAADTQYF. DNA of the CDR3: TGTGCCACCACCGCGGGGGGGGCAGCAGATACGCAGTATTTT.

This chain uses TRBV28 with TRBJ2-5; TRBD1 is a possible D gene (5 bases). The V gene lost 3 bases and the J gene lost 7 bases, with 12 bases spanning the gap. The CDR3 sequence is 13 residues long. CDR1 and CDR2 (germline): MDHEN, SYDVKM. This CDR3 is CASSLPVGVTQYF. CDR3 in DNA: TGTGCCAGCAGTTTGCCAGTAGGGGTGACCCAGTACTTC.

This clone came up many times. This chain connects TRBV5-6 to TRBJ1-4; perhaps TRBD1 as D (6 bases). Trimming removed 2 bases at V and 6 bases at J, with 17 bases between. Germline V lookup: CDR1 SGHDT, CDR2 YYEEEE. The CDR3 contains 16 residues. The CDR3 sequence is CASSFAGQGSYEKLFF. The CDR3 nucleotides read TGTGCCAGCAGCTTCGCTGGGCAGGGGAGTTATGAAAAACTGTTTTTT.

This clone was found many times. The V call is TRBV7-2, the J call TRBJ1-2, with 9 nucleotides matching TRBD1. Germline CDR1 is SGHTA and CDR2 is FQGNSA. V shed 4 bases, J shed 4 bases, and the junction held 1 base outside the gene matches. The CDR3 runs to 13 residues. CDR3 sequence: CASSSGQGYGYTF. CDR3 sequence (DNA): TGTGCCAGCAGCTCGGGACAGGGCTATGGCTACACCTTC.

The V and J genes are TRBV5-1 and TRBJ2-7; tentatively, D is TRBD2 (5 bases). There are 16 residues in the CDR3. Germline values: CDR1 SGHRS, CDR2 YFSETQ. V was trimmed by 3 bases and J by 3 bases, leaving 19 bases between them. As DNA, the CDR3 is TGCGCCAGCAGCTATGCCGGGATGTCGAATGACTACGAGCAGTACTTC. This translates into CASSYAGMSNDYEQYF.

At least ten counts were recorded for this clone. CDR3 residues: CASSLSRKETQYF. The DNA for the CDR3 is TGTGCCAGCAGCTTATCTAGAAAAGAGACCCAGTACTTC. The V and J genes are TRBV7-9 and TRBJ2-5; D remains ambiguous. Trimming pared 2 bases from V and 3 bases from J, leaving 7 bases between. The CDR3 runs 13 residues. Germline V gene sequence: CDR1 SEHNR, CDR2 FQNEAQ (reference sequence).